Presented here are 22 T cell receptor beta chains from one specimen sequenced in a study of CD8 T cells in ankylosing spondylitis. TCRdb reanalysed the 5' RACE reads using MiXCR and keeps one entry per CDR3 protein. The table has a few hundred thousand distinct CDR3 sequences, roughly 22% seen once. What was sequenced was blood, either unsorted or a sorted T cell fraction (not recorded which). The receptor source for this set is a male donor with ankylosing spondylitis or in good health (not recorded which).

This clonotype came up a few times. The CDR3 reads CASSLDFRGDEQFF. Written as DNA, the CDR3 is TGTGCCAGCAGTTTAGACTTCAGGGGGGATGAGCAGTTCTTC. V usage is TRBV12-3 or TRBV12-4 and J usage is TRBJ2-1, with D possibly TRBD1 on 7 matching bases. There are 14 residues in the CDR3. Trimming left V 1 base short and J 8 bases short, with 12 bases between.

CDR3: CASSLLRRLREQYF. The CDR3 region has the DNA TGTGCCAGCAGTTTATTGAGACGATTGAGGGAGCAGTACTTC. The genes are TRBV28 and TRBJ2-7, with D hard to call. The germline CDR1 and CDR2 sequences are MDHEN and SYDVKM. The CDR3 has 14 amino acids. V was pared by 1 base and J by 7 bases, with 14 bases between.

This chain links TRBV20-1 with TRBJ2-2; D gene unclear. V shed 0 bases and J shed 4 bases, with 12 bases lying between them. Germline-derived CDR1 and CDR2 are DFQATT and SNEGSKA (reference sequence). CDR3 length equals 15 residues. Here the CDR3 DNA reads TGCAGTGCTAGAGATATTATGGAGAGCACCGGGGAGCTGTTTTTT. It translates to CSARDIMESTGELFF.

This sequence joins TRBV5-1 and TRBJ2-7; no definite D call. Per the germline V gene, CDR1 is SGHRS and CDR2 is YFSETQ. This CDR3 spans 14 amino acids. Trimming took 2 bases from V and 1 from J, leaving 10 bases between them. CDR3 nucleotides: TGCGCCAGCAGCTTAGGCAACCCTTCCTACGAGCAGTACTTC. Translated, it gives CASSLGNPSYEQYF. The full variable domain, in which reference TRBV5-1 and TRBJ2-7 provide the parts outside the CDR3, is KAGVTQTPRYLIKTRGQQVTLSCSPISGHRSVSWYQQTPGQGLQFLFEYFSETQRNKGNFPGRFSGRQFSNSRSEMNVSTLELGDSALYLCASSLGNPSYEQYFGPGTRLTVT.

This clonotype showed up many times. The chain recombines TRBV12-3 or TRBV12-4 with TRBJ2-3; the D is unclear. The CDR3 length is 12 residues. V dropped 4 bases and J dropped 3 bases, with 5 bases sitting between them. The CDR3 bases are TGTGCCAGCAGTTCTCTTACAGATACGCAGTATTTT. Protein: CASSSLTDTQYF.

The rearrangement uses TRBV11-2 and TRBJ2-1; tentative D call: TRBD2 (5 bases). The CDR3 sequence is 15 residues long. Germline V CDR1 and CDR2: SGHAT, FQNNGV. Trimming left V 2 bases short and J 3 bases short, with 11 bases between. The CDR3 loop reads CASSLNPGSYNEQFF. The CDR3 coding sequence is TGTGCCAGCAGCTTAAATCCGGGGAGCTACAATGAGCAGTTCTTC.

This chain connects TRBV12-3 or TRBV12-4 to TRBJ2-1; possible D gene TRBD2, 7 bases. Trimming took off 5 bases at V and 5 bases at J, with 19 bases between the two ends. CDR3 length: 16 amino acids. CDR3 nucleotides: TGTGCCAGCAGTCCCCTTGGGGGGGGGCTAGACAATGAGCAGTTCTTC. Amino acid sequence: CASSPLGGGLDNEQFF.

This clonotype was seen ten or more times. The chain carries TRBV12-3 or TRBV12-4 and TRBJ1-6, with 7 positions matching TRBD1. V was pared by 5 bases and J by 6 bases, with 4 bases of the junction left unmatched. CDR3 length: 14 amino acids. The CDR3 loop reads CASSPGQTNSPLHF. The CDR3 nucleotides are TGTGCCAGCAGTCCGGGACAGACTAATTCACCCCTCCACTTT.

The CDR3 region is CASSSRAYSTDTQYF. The CDR3 DNA is TGTGCCAGCAGTTCTCGGGCGTACAGCACAGATACGCAGTATTTT. J is TRBJ2-3 and V is TRBV28; D gene uncertain. Trimming removed 4 bases at V and 0 bases at J, with 11 bases between. Germline loops: CDR1 MDHEN, CDR2 SYDVKM. This CDR3 is 15 amino acids long.

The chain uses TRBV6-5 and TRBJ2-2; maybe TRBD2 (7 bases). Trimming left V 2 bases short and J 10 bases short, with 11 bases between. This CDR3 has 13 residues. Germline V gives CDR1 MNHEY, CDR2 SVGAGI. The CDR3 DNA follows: TGTGCCAGCAGTTACGGGGGGGGCGCGGAGCTGTTTTTT. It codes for CASSYGGGAELFF.

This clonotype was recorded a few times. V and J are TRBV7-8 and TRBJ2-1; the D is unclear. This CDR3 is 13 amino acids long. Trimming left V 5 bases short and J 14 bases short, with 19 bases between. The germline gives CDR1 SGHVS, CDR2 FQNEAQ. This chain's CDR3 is CASSPTPDNLKFF. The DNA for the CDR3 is TGTGCCAGCAGCCCGACCCCCGACAATCTGAAGTTCTTC.

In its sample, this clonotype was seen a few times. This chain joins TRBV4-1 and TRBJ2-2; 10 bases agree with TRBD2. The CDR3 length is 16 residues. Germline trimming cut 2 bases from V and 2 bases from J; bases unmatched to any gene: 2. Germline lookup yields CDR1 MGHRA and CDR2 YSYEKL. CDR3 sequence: CASSQWTSGNTGELFF. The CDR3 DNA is TGCGCCAGCAGCCAATGGACTAGCGGCAACACCGGGGAGCTGTTTTTT.

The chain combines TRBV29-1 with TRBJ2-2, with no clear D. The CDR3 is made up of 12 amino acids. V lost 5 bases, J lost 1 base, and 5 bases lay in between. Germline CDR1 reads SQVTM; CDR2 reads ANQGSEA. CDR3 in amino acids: CSVTENTGELFF. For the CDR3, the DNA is TGCAGCGTTACAGAGAACACCGGGGAGCTGTTTTTT.

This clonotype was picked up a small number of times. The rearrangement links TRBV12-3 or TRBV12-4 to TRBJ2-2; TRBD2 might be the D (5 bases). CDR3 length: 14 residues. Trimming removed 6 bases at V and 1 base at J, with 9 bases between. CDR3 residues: CASSPTRNTGELFF. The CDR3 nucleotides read TGTGCCAGCAGCCCCACTAGGAACACCGGGGAGCTGTTTTTT.

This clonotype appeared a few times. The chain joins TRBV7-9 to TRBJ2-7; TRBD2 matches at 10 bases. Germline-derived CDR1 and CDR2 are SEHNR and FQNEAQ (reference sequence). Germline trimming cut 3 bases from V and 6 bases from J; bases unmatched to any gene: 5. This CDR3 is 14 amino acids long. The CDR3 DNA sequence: TGTGCCAGCAGCTTCAGCGGGGGGGCGCCCGAGCAGTACTTC. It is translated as CASSFSGGAPEQYF.

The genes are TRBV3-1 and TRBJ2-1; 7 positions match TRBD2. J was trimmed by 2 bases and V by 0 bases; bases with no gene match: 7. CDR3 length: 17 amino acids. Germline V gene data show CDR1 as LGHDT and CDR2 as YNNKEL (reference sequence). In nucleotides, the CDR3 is TGTGCCAGCAGCCAAGATCTTGGTGGGGGGGCCTACAATGAGCAGTTCTTC. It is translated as CASSQDLGGGAYNEQFF.

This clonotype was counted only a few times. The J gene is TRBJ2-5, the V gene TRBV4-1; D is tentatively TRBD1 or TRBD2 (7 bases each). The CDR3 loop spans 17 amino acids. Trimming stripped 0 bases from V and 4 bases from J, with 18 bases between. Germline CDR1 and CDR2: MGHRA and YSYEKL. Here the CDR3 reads CASSQDLARGGVETQYF. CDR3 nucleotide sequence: TGCGCCAGCAGCCAAGATTTGGCCAGGGGGGGAGTAGAGACCCAGTACTTC.

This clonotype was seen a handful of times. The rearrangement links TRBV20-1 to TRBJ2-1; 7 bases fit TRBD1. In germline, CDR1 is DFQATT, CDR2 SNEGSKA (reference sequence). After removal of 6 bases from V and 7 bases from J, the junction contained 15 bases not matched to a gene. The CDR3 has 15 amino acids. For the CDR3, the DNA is TGCAGTGCGGGAGCCGACAGGGCTCTGAGAAATGAGCAGTTCTTC. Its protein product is CSAGADRALRNEQFF.

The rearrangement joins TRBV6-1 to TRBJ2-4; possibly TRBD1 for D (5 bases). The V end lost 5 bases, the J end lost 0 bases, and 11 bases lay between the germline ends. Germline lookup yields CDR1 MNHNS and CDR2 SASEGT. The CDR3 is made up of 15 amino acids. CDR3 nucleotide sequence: TGTGCCAGCAGTCCTTGGACACTAGCCAAAAACATTCAGTACTTC. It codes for CASSPWTLAKNIQYF.

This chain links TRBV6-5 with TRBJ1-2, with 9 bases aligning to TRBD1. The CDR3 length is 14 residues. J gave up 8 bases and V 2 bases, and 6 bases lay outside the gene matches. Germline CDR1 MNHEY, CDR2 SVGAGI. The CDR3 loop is CASSYATGGEGYTF. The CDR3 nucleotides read TGTGCCAGCAGTTACGCGACAGGGGGGGAAGGCTACACCTTC.

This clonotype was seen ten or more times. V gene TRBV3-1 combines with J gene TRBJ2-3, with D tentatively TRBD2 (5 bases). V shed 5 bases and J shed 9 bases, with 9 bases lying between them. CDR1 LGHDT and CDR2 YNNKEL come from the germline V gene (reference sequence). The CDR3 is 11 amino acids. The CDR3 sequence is CASSMGRTQYF. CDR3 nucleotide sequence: TGTGCCAGCAGCATGGGGAGAACGCAGTATTTT.

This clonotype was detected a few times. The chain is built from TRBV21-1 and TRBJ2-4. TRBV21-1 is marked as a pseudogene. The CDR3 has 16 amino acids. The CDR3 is CASSKAVAIAKNIQYF. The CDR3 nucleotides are TGTGCCAGCAGCAAAGCGGTCGCCATAGCCAAAAACATTCAGTACTTC.